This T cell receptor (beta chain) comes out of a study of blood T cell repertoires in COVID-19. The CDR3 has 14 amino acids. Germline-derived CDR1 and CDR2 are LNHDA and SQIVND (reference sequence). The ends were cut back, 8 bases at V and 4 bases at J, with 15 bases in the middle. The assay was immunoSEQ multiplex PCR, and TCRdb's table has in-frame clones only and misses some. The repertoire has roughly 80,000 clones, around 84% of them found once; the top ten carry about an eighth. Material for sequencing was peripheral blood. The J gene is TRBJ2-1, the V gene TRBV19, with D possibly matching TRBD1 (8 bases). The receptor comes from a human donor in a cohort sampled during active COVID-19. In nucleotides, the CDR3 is TGTGCCAGTCGAGCGGGACAGGCTTACAATGAGCAGTTCTTC. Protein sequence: CASRAGQAYNEQFF.